The sample holds one count of the clone carrying this T cell receptor beta chain. V gave up 1 base and J gave up 0 bases, with 7 bases separating them. This CDR3 has 15 amino acids. The germline V gene encodes CDR1 SGHTA and CDR2 FQGNSA. The data derive from a study of OX40 agonist ivuxolimab in advanced cancers. TCRdb keeps only in-frame clones here, not all; method: immunoSEQ multiplex PCR. The sample includes 70,000 to 75,000 clones, around nine tenths seen only once; the top ten take roughly 3%. Specimen: CD4+ or CD8+ T cells sorted from blood, collected in a trial of the OX40 agonist ivuxolimab. The chain uses TRBV7-2 and TRBJ1-5; possibly TRBD1 for D (5 bases). The TCR sequence derives from an adult with an advanced solid tumor such as melanoma, head and neck, liver or kidney cancer. CDR3 DNA sequence: TGTGCCAGCAGCTTAGTGGGGGATAGCAATCAGCCCCAGCATTTT. This gives the protein CASSLVGDSNQPQHF.